A selection of T cell receptor beta chains follows, all from one sample in a study of identical twins. TCRdb re-analysed the 5' RACE reads in MiXCR, keeping a single row per CDR3 protein. The sample has 400,000 to 550,000 distinct CDR3 sequences, roughly 13% seen once. This sample was also put to use in a study of yellow fever vaccine responses in identical twins.

Material for sequencing was CD4+ T cells sorted from blood. The source of these receptors is a woman under 30 in good health. Each CDR3 is given with its conserved first and last residue. D genes are given only for firm matches. Clone size, where shown, is once, few, many, or a class for clones that have expanded.

cdr3_nt	cdr3_aa	clone_size	j_call	d_call	v_call
TGTGCCAGCAGCCAAGACCCGCTAGGAAAGTATGGTCGCAATGAGCAGTTCTTC	CASSQDPLGKYGRNEQFF	.	TRBJ2-1	.	TRBV3-1
TGTGCCAGCTCACCCAGGTGGCAGGGGGCTTCCTACGAGCAGTACTTC	CASSPRWQGASYEQYF	few	TRBJ2-7	TRBD1	TRBV18
TGTGCCTGGAGAGGCAGTAATAATTCACCCCTCCACTTT	CAWRGSNNSPLHF	.	TRBJ1-6	.	TRBV30
TGCAGTGCTAGGGCACTAGCGGGAGGTTCCTACAATGAGCAGTTCTTC	CSARALAGGSYNEQFF	few	TRBJ2-1	TRBD2	TRBV20-1
TGCAGTGCTAGTATCCTGACAGGGAACACTGAAGCTTTCTTT	CSASILTGNTEAFF	few	TRBJ1-1	.	TRBV20-1
TGTGCCAGCAGCTTGACCCGGAGCGGCACAGATACGCAGTATTTT	CASSLTRSGTDTQYF	many	TRBJ2-3	.	TRBV7-9
TGTGCCAGCAGCCAGGGGTCGGACGTTGCTTGGGCCGGGGAGCTGTTTTTT	CASSQGSDVAWAGELFF	.	TRBJ2-2	.	TRBV7-9
TGTGCCAGCAGTACAGATACTAGCCGAGCTTACAATGAGCAGTTCTTC	CASSTDTSRAYNEQFF	.	TRBJ2-1	.	TRBV12-3/TRBV12-4
TGCAGCGACCTCCGAGGGGTACCCTACAATGAGCAGTTCTTC	CSDLRGVPYNEQFF	.	TRBJ2-1	.	TRBV29-1
TGTGCCAGCAGTCCCGGCTGGCGGGAGCAACGAAATACGCAGTATTTT	CASSPGWREQRNTQYF	.	TRBJ2-3	TRBD2	TRBV6-2/TRBV6-3